This T cell receptor beta chain was identified in a study of blood T cell repertoires in COVID-19. Looking at the study overall: COVID-19 samples, acute and convalescent, were from the United States, Italy and Spain. In each case, the material was cDNA or gDNA derived from T cells, B-cell-depleted T cells, or PBMCs.

From germline, CDR1 is SNHLY and CDR2 FYNNEI. Losses at the gene ends were 7 bases for V and 1 base for J; bases not matched to a gene: 8. The CDR3 is 16 residues long. The authors' processing: Amplifying reference gene primers gave estimates of nucleated cell counts. Assay: immunoSEQ multiplex PCR; the TCRdb copy retains only in-frame clones and omits some. V and J calls and clone size are given by that table; D and trimming were obtained from the DNA. The top ten hold 1.5% to 1.9% of the sample, which has 350,000 to 450,000 clones, approximately 89% seen once. Patients in Seattle were enrolled during active infection, then followed longitudinally.

The V and J genes are TRBV2 and TRBJ2-2; 8 bases align to TRBD2. This receptor was taken from a woman aged 40 to 50 with COVID-19, enrolled during active disease. The sequenced material came from peripheral blood. The CDR3 DNA is TGTGCCAGCACCCGACGAAGCGGGAGGAACACCGGGGAGCTGTTTTTT. It is translated as CASTRRSGRNTGELFF.